This T cell receptor beta chain is drawn from a study of immune evolution from preneoplasia to lung adenocarcinoma. Study-level results: Highest clonality occurred in KRAS-mutant, not EGFR-mutant or double wild-type, nodules.

This CDR3 region has 20 residues. V lost 4 bases to trimming and J lost 5 bases; unmatched junction nucleotides: 21. CDR1 and CDR2 from the germline V gene are SGHRS and YFSETQ. Assay: immunoSEQ multiplex PCR; the TCRdb copy retains only in-frame clones and omits some. In the table there are several thousand clones, approximately 78% of which are singletons. Of note for this clone: The antigen is not known.

The J gene is TRBJ2-5, the V gene TRBV5-1, with 12 bases matching TRBD1. The sample consisted of FFPE minimally invasive lung adenocarcinoma tissue. The sequence derives from an older donor with lung adenocarcinoma. The DNA of the CDR3 is TGCGCCAGCAGCCCGAAAGGGACAGGGGGCCGGCAGGGCCTGAGGGAGACCCAGTACTTC. Residues: CASSPKGTGGRQGLRETQYF.